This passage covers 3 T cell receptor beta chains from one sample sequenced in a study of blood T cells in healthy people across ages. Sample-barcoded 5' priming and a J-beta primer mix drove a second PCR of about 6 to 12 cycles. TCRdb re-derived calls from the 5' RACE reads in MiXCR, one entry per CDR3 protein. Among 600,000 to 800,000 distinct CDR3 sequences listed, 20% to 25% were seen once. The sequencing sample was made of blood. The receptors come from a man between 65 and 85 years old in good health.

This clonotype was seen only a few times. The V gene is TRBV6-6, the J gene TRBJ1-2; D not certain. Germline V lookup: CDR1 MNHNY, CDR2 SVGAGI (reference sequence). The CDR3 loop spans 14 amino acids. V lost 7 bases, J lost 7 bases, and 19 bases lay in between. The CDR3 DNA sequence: TGTGCCAGCATTCCCGAGGCGGACGTAGGTGGCTACACCTTC. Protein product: CASIPEADVGGYTF.

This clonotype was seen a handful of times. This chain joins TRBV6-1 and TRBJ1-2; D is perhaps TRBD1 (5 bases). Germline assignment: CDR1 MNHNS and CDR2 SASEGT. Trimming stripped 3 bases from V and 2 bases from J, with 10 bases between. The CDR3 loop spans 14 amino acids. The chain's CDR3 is CASSDPGGNYGYTF. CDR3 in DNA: TGTGCCAGCAGTGACCCGGGGGGGAACTATGGCTACACCTTC.

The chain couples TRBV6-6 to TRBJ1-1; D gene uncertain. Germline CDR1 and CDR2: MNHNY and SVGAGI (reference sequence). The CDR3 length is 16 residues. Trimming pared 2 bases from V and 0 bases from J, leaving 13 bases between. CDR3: CASSYDPTVMNTEAFF. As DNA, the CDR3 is TGTGCCAGCAGTTACGATCCCACAGTGATGAACACTGAAGCTTTCTTT.